The next 10 T cell receptor beta chains were all read from a single sample in a study of post-analysis software for immune sequencing data. Study-wide results and caveats: In patients, about five TRBV segments were more frequent than in controls, with TRBV5-6, TRBV5-1 and TRBV20-1 among them.

TCR beta cDNA libraries included unique molecular identifiers. TCRdb independently ran MiXCR on the PCR reads; one entry per CDR3 protein. The sample records hundreds of thousands of distinct CDR3 sequences, 55% to 60% being singletons. Their cognate antigens are unknown. The sample was blood. These receptor sequences come from a girl aged 2-10 years with multiple sclerosis.

This clonotype occurred a few times. The chain is built from TRBV5-1 and TRBJ2-7, with 8 bases fitting TRBD1. Germline V lookup: CDR1 SGHRS, CDR2 YFSETQ. The V and J ends lost 4 bases and 2 bases, in that order; junction bases with no gene match: 8. This CDR3 has 15 amino acids. In nucleotides, the CDR3 is TGCGCCAGCAGCCCTGGACAGGGCAGCCCCTACGAGCAGTACTTC. It is translated as CASSPGQGSPYEQYF.

This chain links TRBV14 with TRBJ1-6; no definite D call. Germline V gene lookup returns CDR1 SGHDN and CDR2 FVKESK. CDR3 length equals 12 residues. Trimming removed 8 bases at V and 10 bases at J, with 12 bases between. The CDR3 coding sequence is TGTGCCAGCCCAAGGGCGAAATCACCCCTCCACTTT. Translation gives CASPRAKSPLHF.

The J gene is TRBJ2-5, the V gene TRBV14, with D unresolved. The V and J ends lost 1 base and 2 bases respectively, with 14 bases between them. There are 16 residues in the CDR3. CDR1 SGHDN and CDR2 FVKESK come from the germline V gene. CDR3 sequence (DNA): TGTGCCAGCAGCCAAGTAGAGGTAGTCGGACAAGAGACCCAGTACTTC. Translation gives CASSQVEVVGQETQYF. The variable domain in full, with the rest retrieved from reference TRBV14 and TRBJ2-5, is EAGVTQFPSHSVIEKGQTVTLRCDPISGHDNLYWYRRVMGKEIKFLLHFVKESKQDESGMPNNRFLAERTGGTYSTLKVQPAELEDSGVYFCASSQVEVVGQETQYFGPGTRLLVL.

The chain is built from TRBV5-5 and TRBJ1-2, with D unclear. Germline loops: CDR1 SGHKS, CDR2 YYEKEE (reference sequence). The V gene lost 1 base and the J gene lost 0 bases, with 7 bases spanning the gap. This CDR3 region has 14 residues. Here the CDR3 reads CASSLISSNYGYTF. The CDR3 DNA reads TGTGCCAGCAGCTTGATCAGTTCTAACTATGGCTACACCTTC.

This clonotype was detected only once. V and J are TRBV6-5 and TRBJ2-1, with TRBD2 matching over 7 bases. The germline V gene encodes CDR1 MNHEY and CDR2 SVGAGI. J was trimmed by 0 bases and V by 4 bases; bases with no gene match: 18. CDR3 size: 20 residues. Here the CDR3 DNA reads TGTGCCAGCAGTTCCCCCTACGGGGGGTCCCACCCGAGCTCCTACAATGAGCAGTTCTTC. It is translated as CASSSPYGGSHPSSYNEQFF.

This clonotype has more than one count but fewer than ten. A read error may be the cause here, since a much bigger clone is one base away. DNA of the CDR3: TGTGCCAGCAGGAACTCCTACGAGCAGTACTTC. Translated: CASRNSYEQYF. The rearrangement uses TRBV6-1 and TRBJ2-7; D is ambiguous. Trimming pared 6 bases from V and 0 bases from J, leaving 3 bases between. CDR3 length: 11 amino acids. Germline V gene lookup returns CDR1 MNHNS and CDR2 SASEGT.

The chain joins TRBV12-3 or TRBV12-4 to TRBJ2-1; 7 bases are shared with TRBD2. The junction had 12 bases not matched to a gene; V was cut back by 5 bases and J by 5 bases. The CDR3 is 16 amino acids. DNA for the CDR3: TGTGCCAGCAGTCCTCAAGGGCTAGCGGCTAACAATGAGCAGTTCTTC. As protein: CASSPQGLAANNEQFF.

The chain combines TRBV27 with TRBJ1-6, with D hard to call. CDR3 length equals 13 residues. Germline V gene lookup returns CDR1 MNHEY and CDR2 SMNVEV (reference sequence). V lost 3 bases and J lost 8, with 8 bases in between. CDR3 in amino acids: CASSLVWDSPLHF. CDR3 bases: TGTGCCAGCAGTTTGGTGTGGGATTCACCCCTCCACTTT.

The sample holds a few counts of this clonotype. CDR3 in amino acids: CASSFGGGSTDTQYF. The DNA for the CDR3 is TGTGCCAGCTCGTTTGGCGGGGGGAGCACAGATACGCAGTATTTT. The chain is built from TRBV27 and TRBJ2-3; TRBD2 matches 8 bases. CDR3 length: 15 amino acids. Germline V lookup: CDR1 MNHEY, CDR2 SMNVEV (reference sequence). V dropped 8 bases and J dropped 0; count of bases not matched to a gene: 7.

V and J are TRBV2 and TRBJ2-1, with 9 bases identical to TRBD2. V shed 7 bases and J 9 bases; nucleotides not matched to a gene: 7. The germline CDR1 and CDR2 sequences are SNHLY and FYNNEI. The CDR3 runs 13 residues. The CDR3 reads CASKAGGPVEQFF. CDR3 in DNA: TGTGCCAGCAAGGCGGGAGGGCCTGTTGAGCAGTTCTTC.